This record covers a single T cell receptor beta chain. Germline assignment: CDR1 SGHNT and CDR2 YYREEE (reference sequence). V lost 0 bases to trimming and J lost 0 bases, with 4 bases between them. This CDR3 has 13 amino acids. The data originate from a study of shared clonotypes between healthy human individuals. Sorted-subset replicate PCR reactions contained about 200 ng DNA, corresponding to about 30,000 T cell genomes. Sequencing used immunoSEQ multiplex PCR; TCRdb keeps in-frame clones, though not all of them. In the table there are fewer than 850,000 clones, less than 95% of which are singletons. CD8 memory was a combination that joined CD45RO+ cells with CCR7-negative CD45RA+ TemRA cells.

The receptor comes from a man aged 18 to 29 in good health. Some clones in this sample may be carry-over from other donors' samples. What was sequenced was memory CD8+ T cells from PBMCs. Indicated subset: CD45RO+ cells pooled with CCR7-negative TemRA cells. J is TRBJ2-7 and V is TRBV5-4; D unclear. CDR3 in DNA: TGTGCCAGCAGCTTGGAGGTCTCCTACGAGCAGTACTTC. This gives the protein CASSLEVSYEQYF.